This TCR beta chain comes out of a study of identical twins. TCRdb processed the 5' RACE reads anew with MiXCR; each CDR3 protein has one entry. The table records approximately 230,000 distinct CDR3 sequences, 6.5% to 8% of them present only once. The CDR3 has 12 residues. The J segment lost 6 bases and the V segment lost 2 bases, leaving 1 base of the junction unmatched. The germline CDR1 and CDR2 sequences are SGDLS and YYNGEE. This sample was also put to use in a study of T cells expressing NK-cell markers. That work adds: Sorted CD3+CD56+NKG2C+, CD3+CD56+NKG2C- and CD3+CD56-NKG2C+ T-cell subsets were beta-chain profiled. HCMV seropositivity marked seven of the eight sequenced donors; one was seronegative.

The chain combines TRBV9 with TRBJ1-2; TRBD1 agrees at 7 bases. The sequencing sample was made of CD8+ T cells sorted from blood. The TCR originated in a young woman in good health. CDR3: CASSVTGNGYTF. The CDR3 bases are TGTGCCAGCAGCGTGACAGGGAATGGCTACACCTTC.